This TCR beta chain was profiled in a study of T cell responses to AZD1222 COVID-19 vaccine. Regarding the study as a whole: Of the AZD1222 recipients, only five to seven were seropositive at baseline. Reportedly, nearly half the spike-specific TCRs target unmutated variant regions. Across spike, vaccine-associated CD4 TCRs were found, dominant at 160-218 and 743-854.

Assay: immunoSEQ multiplex PCR; the TCRdb copy retains only in-frame clones and omits some. Of 150,000 to 200,000 clones listed, under 95% are singletons. For this clone: Its specificity is unknown.

The source is an adult who received the AZD1222 COVID-19 vaccine. The sample here was peripheral blood, taken 28 days after the second AZD1222 dose.

The CDR3 bases are TGTGCCAGCGGTCGGCTCAGGGGGAATTCACCCCTCCACTTT. Translation: CASGRLRGNSPLHF. The chain has TRBV6-5 and TRBJ1-6, with 7 bases identical to TRBD1. This CDR3 is 14 amino acids long. The germline gives CDR1 MNHEY, CDR2 SVGAGI. V was clipped by 8 bases and J by 7 bases; unmatched bases: 8.